This TCR beta chain is drawn from a study of shared T cell receptors in the human thymus. Germline CDR1 and CDR2: GTSNPN and SVGIG (reference sequence). The CDR3 sequence is 19 residues long. V shed 2 bases, J shed 2 bases, and the junction held 14 bases outside the gene matches. Measured with immunoSEQ multiplex PCR; TCRdb has only the in-frame clones, and not every one. The sample records 500,000 to 850,000 clones, 70% to 90% being singletons. These data were also filed under a second study, of human thymus T cells.

The sequence derives from a boy less than two years old with a congenital heart defect. Specimen: thymocytes. This chain joins TRBV30 and TRBJ2-3, with 12 nucleotides matching TRBD2. Here the CDR3 DNA reads TGTGCCTGGAGTCATGGTCCGGCTAGCGGGGGGGCCGACACAGATACGCAGTATTTT. This codes for CAWSHGPASGGADTDTQYF.